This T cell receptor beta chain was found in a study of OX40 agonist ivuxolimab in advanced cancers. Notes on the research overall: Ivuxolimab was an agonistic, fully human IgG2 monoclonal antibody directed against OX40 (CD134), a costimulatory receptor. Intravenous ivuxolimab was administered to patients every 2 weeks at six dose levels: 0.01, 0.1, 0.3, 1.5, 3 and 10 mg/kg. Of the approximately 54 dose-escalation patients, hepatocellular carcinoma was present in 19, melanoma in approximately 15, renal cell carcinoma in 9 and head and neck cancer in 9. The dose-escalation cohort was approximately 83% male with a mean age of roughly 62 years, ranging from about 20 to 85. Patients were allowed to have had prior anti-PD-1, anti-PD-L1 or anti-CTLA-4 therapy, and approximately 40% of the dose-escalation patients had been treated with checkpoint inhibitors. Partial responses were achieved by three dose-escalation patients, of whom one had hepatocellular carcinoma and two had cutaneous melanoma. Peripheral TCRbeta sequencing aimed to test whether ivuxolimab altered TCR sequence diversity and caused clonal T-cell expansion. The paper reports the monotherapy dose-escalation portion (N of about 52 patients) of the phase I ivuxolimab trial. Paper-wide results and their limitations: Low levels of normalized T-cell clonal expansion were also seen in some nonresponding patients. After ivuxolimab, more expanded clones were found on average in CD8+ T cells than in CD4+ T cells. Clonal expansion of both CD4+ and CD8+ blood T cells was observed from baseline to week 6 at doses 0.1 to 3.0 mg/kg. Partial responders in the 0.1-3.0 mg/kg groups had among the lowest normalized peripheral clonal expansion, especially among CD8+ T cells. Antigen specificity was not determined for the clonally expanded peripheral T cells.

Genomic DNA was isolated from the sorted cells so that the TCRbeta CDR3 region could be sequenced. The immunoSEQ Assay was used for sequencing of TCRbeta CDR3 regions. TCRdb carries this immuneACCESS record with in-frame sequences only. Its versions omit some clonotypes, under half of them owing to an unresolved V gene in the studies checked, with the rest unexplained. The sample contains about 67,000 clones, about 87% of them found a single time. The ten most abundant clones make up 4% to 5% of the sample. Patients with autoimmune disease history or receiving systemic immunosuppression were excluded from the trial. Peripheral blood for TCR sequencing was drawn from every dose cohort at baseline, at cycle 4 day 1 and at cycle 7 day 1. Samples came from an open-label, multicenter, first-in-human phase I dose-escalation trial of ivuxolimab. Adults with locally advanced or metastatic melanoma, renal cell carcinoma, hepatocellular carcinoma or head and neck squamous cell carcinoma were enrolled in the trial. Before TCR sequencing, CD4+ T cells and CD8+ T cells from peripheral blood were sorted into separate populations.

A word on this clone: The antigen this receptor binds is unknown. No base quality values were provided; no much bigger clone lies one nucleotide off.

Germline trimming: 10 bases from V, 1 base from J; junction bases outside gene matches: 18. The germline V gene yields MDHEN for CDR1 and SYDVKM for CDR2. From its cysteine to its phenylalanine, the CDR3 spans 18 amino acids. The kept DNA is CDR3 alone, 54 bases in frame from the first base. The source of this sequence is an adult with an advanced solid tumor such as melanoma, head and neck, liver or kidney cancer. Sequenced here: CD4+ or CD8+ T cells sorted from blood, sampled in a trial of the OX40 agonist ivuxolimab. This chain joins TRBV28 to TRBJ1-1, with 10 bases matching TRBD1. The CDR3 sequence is CATFLPPGQGSENTEAFF. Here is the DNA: TGTGCCACTTTTCTCCCCCCGGGACAGGGGAGTGAGAACACTGAAGCTTTCTTT.